This T cell receptor (beta chain) was sequenced in a study of T cell repertoires in cytomegalovirus infection. Study-wide background: Indications of both CMV infection and matching HLA type were provided by public TCR beta signatures. Whole-study findings and limits: CMV-specific HLA-C-restricted TCR beta clonotypes dominated the ex vivo response.

Worth noting for this clonotype: Antigen specificity is unknown.

CDR1 and CDR2 from the germline V gene are SGHRS and YFSETQ. V was cut by 3 bases and J by 3 bases, with 9 bases left in between. The CDR3 contains 13 residues. TCRdb reanalysed the reads using MiXCR and keeps one entry per CDR3 protein. There are 350,000 to 550,000 distinct CDR3 sequences in the sample; roughly 31% occur only once, and roughly 13% lies in the top ten. Sample: PBMCs. The TCR was taken from a human donor in good health (CMV status not recorded). Some clones in this sample may be carry-over from other donors' samples. The chain employs TRBV5-1 and TRBJ1-2; D is possibly TRBD1 (6 bases). For the CDR3, the DNA is TGCGCCAGCAGCTACAGGGCGGACTATGGCTACACCTTC. This translates into CASSYRADYGYTF.